This section outlines one T cell receptor (beta chain) sequence together with its context. The sample holds a few counts of this clonotype. No antigen is known for it. It has no much larger one-base neighbor in the sample; base qualities were not kept. The data belong to a study of CD8 T cells in ankylosing spondylitis (dated by TCRdb to 2015 to 2018). Notes on the research overall: The study set out to find disease-linked TCR variants by profiling T cell receptor beta repertoires in ankylosing spondylitis patients and healthy donors. In total, the full study cohort was made up of some 110 healthy donors and 25 to 30 ankylosing spondylitis patients. Peripheral blood samples were taken, and synovial fluid was additionally collected from ankylosing spondylitis patients.

Sequencing was performed on an Illumina HiSeq 2500. Quantitative 5'-RACE with molecular barcodes was used to prepare TCR beta libraries. In the paper's pipeline: A new computational method based on a probabilistic model of VDJ rearrangement was used to identify disease-linked TCR variants. The public reads were reprocessed in TCRdb via fastp at Q25 and MiXCR, keeping in-frame beta chains. Rows with a matching CDR3 protein are joined into one entry that keeps the most common DNA and genes. The V and J calls and clone size are TCRdb's, not the authors'. Recorded for this sample are approximately 200,000 distinct CDR3 sequences; around 13% of them occurred a single time. Jointly, the top ten make up about 15% of the sample. Trimming accounts for 2 bases at V and 3 bases at J, while the number of junction bases matched to no gene is 5. Including cysteine and phenylalanine, the CDR3 has 15 amino acids. The only DNA kept is the CDR3, 45 bases in frame from the first base. For CDR1 and CDR2, the germline V gene lists SGHRS and YFSETQ.

The study at large found these results: Some motif variants were previously reported in synovial fluid and blood of reactive arthritis patients, suggesting common disease-initiation mechanisms. Blood from ankylosing spondylitis patients appeared to be characterized by a TCR beta motif made up of eight highly homologous amino acid variants. The disease-linked clones were reported to be significantly enriched in matched synovial fluid samples from ankylosing spondylitis patients. The disease-linked clones had a CD8+ phenotype and were found at relatively low frequencies in peripheral blood.

The sequenced sample consisted of blood, either unsorted or a sorted T cell fraction (not recorded which). The sequence links TRBV5-1 to TRBJ2-5; 9 junctional bases match TRBD1. The TCR originated in a male donor with ankylosing spondylitis or in good health (not recorded which). The CDR3 sequence is CASSFTDRGKETQYF. The bases are TGCGCCAGCAGCTTCACAGACAGGGGGAAAGAGACCCAGTACTTC.